The 14 T cell receptor beta chains reported below all come from one sample, sequenced in a study of blood T cells in healthy people across ages. Primed by a sample-barcoded 5' primer and a J-beta primer mix, a second PCR proceeded for 7 to 11 cycles. MiXCR, run by TCRdb on the 5' RACE reads, gives a single entry per CDR3 protein. Among 550,000 to 600,000 distinct CDR3 sequences listed, approximately 30% were seen once. Sequenced sample: blood. These receptors all come from a woman between 65 and 79 years old in good health.

The V gene is TRBV6-2 or TRBV6-3, the J gene TRBJ2-1; D is perhaps TRBD2 (5 bases). Germline V CDR1 and CDR2: MNHEY, SVGEGT. The CDR3 runs to 15 residues. V was trimmed by 7 bases and J by 0 bases, leaving 13 bases between them. CDR3 residues: CASTTTRVSYNEQFF. In DNA form, the CDR3 reads TGTGCCAGCACTACAACGAGGGTCTCCTACAATGAGCAGTTCTTC.

The chain couples TRBV7-2 to TRBJ1-1, with D possibly being TRBD1 (5 bases). Germline-derived CDR1 and CDR2 are SGHTA and FQGNSA. This CDR3 region has 13 residues. V was shortened by 4 bases and J by 2 bases, with 8 bases between the two germline ends. In nucleotides, the CDR3 is TGTGCCAGCAGCTGGGACCGTAACACTGAAGCTTTCTTT. It codes for CASSWDRNTEAFF.

The chain carries TRBV6-2 or TRBV6-3 and TRBJ1-5; D not certain. Germline CDR1 is MNHEY and CDR2 is SVGEGT. The CDR3 extends over 16 amino acids. The ends were cut back, 4 bases at V and 2 bases at J, with 15 bases in the middle. The CDR3 reads CASSSAGGSGNQPQHF. CDR3 nucleotide sequence: TGTGCCAGCAGTTCTGCGGGAGGTTCCGGCAATCAGCCCCAGCATTTT.

V and J are TRBV7-2 and TRBJ2-3, with a tentative D call TRBD1 (6 bases). Trimming shortened V by 4 bases and J by 0 bases, and 8 bases separated the two germline ends. The CDR3 is 14 amino acids. Germline loops: CDR1 SGHTA, CDR2 FQGNSA. CDR3 nucleotide sequence: TGTGCCAGCAGCTCTAGGGGGAGCACAGATACGCAGTATTTT. Amino acids: CASSSRGSTDTQYF.

This chain uses TRBV20-1 with TRBJ1-1; D may be TRBD1 (5 bases). The germline V gene encodes CDR1 DFQATT and CDR2 SNEGSKA (reference sequence). Between the trimmed V and J ends, which lost 5 bases and 4 bases, there was a span of 17 bases. There are 14 residues in the CDR3. CDR3 coding DNA: TGCAGTGCTCCCTCCATGGAGGGACTCACTGAAGCTTTCTTT. This codes for CSAPSMEGLTEAFF.

The chain has TRBV13 and TRBJ1-6, with D uncertain. V lost 0 bases and J lost 9, with 3 bases in between. Per germline, CDR1 PRHDT and CDR2 FYEKMQ (reference sequence). CDR3 length: 12 amino acids. For the CDR3, the DNA is TGTGCCAGCAGCTTAGGAAGTTCACCCCTCCACTTT. Protein product: CASSLGSSPLHF.

The J gene is TRBJ1-2, the V gene TRBV6-1; D call uncertain. The V gene lost 6 bases and the J gene lost 1 base, with 12 bases spanning the gap. This CDR3 contains 14 residues. Per germline, CDR1 MNHNS and CDR2 SASEGT. CDR3 DNA: TGTGCCAGCAGAACGCCTGGTAGTAACTATGGCTACACCTTC. It is translated as CASRTPGSNYGYTF.

This chain connects TRBV7-8 to TRBJ2-2; 12 positions match TRBD1. The CDR3 covers 14 residues. CDR1 is SGHVS, CDR2 FQNEAQ, per germline. Trimming removed 11 bases from V and 4 bases from J; junction bases left unmatched: 5. The CDR3 loop is CAGTGGVGTGELFF. CDR3 in DNA: TGTGCCGGGACAGGGGGCGTAGGCACCGGGGAGCTGTTTTTT.

V and J are TRBV5-5 and TRBJ1-1; a possible D gene is TRBD1 (6 bases). Germline V lookup: CDR1 SGHKS, CDR2 YYEKEE (reference sequence). Trimming removed 2 bases from V and 7 bases from J, with 15 bases in between. CDR3 length: 14 residues. The CDR3 here is CASSFGGQGGEAFF. The CDR3 DNA reads TGTGCCAGCAGCTTTGGGGGGCAAGGAGGTGAAGCTTTCTTT. The complete variable domain, with remaining parts taken from reference TRBV5-5 and TRBJ1-1, reads DAGVTQSPTHLIKTRGQQVTLRCSPISGHKSVSWYQQVLGQGPQFIFQYYEKEERGRGNFPDRFSARQFPNYSSELNVNALLLGDSALYLCASSFGGQGGEAFFGQGTRLTVV.

The table lists this clonotype with a few counts. The chain carries TRBV20-1 and TRBJ1-4; D is perhaps TRBD1 (6 bases). Between the trimmed V and J ends, which lost 1 base and 8 bases, there was a span of 14 bases. This CDR3 is 14 amino acids long. CDR1 and CDR2 (germline): DFQATT, SNEGSKA (reference sequence). CDR3 sequence: CSARVRGMEEKLFF. Here the CDR3 DNA reads TGCAGTGCTAGAGTCAGGGGTATGGAGGAAAAACTGTTTTTT.

The chain joins TRBV7-9 to TRBJ2-1; 9 nucleotides align to TRBD2. The CDR3 is made up of 17 amino acids. The J segment lost 0 bases and the V segment lost 2 bases, leaving 5 bases of the junction unmatched. Germline lookup yields CDR1 SEHNR and CDR2 FQNEAQ (reference sequence). CDR3 in DNA: TGTGCCAGCAGCTTAAGGCTAGCGGGGAGCTCCTACAATGAGCAGTTCTTC. Translating it yields CASSLRLAGSSYNEQFF.

The J gene is TRBJ2-6, the V gene TRBV6-2 or TRBV6-3; a possible D gene is TRBD2 (6 bases). This CDR3 has 16 amino acids. V lost 7 bases, J lost 0 bases, and 13 bases lay in between. Germline CDR1 MNHEY, CDR2 SVGEGT. The chain's CDR3 is CASIHGRGSGANVLTF. The CDR3 nucleotides read TGTGCCAGCATCCACGGGCGGGGCTCTGGGGCCAACGTCCTGACTTTC.

This clonotype was observed a few times. The gene calls are TRBV5-1 and TRBJ1-1, with D possibly TRBD1 on 5 matching bases. Trimming left V 0 bases short and J 3 bases short, with 21 bases between. Germline CDR1 and CDR2: SGHRS and YFSETQ. This CDR3 contains 18 residues. The CDR3 DNA sequence: TGCGCCAGCAGCTTGGGCCCGCCCGGGACCGCGGATTACACTGAAGCTTTCTTT. Encoded protein: CASSLGPPGTADYTEAFF.

This clonotype was counted many times. The rearrangement joins TRBV29-1 to TRBJ2-7, with D possibly called TRBD1 or TRBD2 (5 bases each). Trimming pared 7 bases from V and 3 bases from J, leaving 19 bases between. CDR1 and CDR2 from the germline V gene are SQVTM and ANQGSEA. The CDR3 covers 14 residues. DNA for the CDR3: TGCAGCGCTTTACTCCCCGAGAGGGGCTACGAGCAGTACTTC. This gives the protein CSALLPERGYEQYF.